These 16 T cell receptor beta chains came from one sample sequenced in a study of T cells in women clearing cervical HPV infection (dated by TCRdb to the late 2010s). The protocol used for the library was the immunoSEQ multiplex PCR assay. TCRdb holds this immuneACCESS table with in-frame rearrangements only. Some clones are missing; in checked studies, unresolved V genes explain under half, and the rest has no known cause. The sample has approximately 41,000 clones on record. The ten largest clones add up to 7.6% of the sample. Sequencing was carried out using blood buffy coat. All receptors come from a woman aged 18 to 69 with a cervical HPV16 infection that either progressed to CIN3+ or cleared (not recorded which).

As regards this clone: The read halts 3 residues ahead of the CDR3 end, with the missing end drawn from the germline J gene. The rearrangement joins TRBV7-9 to TRBJ2-7; no definite D call. The CDR3 covers 14 residues. Trimming left V 5 bases short and J 4 bases short, with 15 bases between. Germline CDR1 and CDR2: SEHNR and FQNEAQ (reference sequence). The chain's CDR3 is CASSPPGRVYEQYF. The covered CDR3 bases are TGTGCCAGCAGCCCCCCCGGCCGGGTTTACGAG.

The CDR3 sequence is CASSFLGLAGGLSTDTQYF. The CDR3 DNA, read in part, is TGCGCCAGCAGCTTTTTGGGACTAGCGGGGGGCCTTAGCACAGATACG. This chain uses TRBV5-1 with TRBJ2-3; 15 nucleotides align to TRBD2. The read ends 3 residues early relative to the CDR3; the germline J gene fills the gap. The germline CDR1 and CDR2 sequences are SGHRS and YFSETQ. The CDR3 covers 19 residues. J lost 0 bases, V lost 2 bases, and 7 bases had no gene match.

As to this clone: The CDR3 is cut off 3 residues early in the read; its end comes from the germline J gene. V is TRBV30 and J is TRBJ1-1; weak D call: TRBD1 (5 bases). CDR1 and CDR2 (germline): GTSNPN, SVGIG (reference sequence). The CDR3 has 11 residues. CDR3 DNA, as far as it was read: TGTGCCTGGACTCGGGACTCCGCC. Translating gives CAWTRDSA. The CDR3 in its entirety is CAWTRDSAAFF.

Note on this clone: The read halts 3 residues ahead of the CDR3 end, with the missing end drawn from the germline J gene. The V gene is TRBV7-6, the J gene TRBJ1-2; 9 bases line up with TRBD1. The V segment lost 5 bases and the J segment 5 bases; nucleotides outside the gene matches: 9. This CDR3 spans 15 amino acids. Germline lookup yields CDR1 SGHVS and CDR2 FNYEAQ. The sequenced CDR3 bases are TGTGCCAGCAGCCCGGACAGGGGCAACGGTTATGGC. Protein sequence: CASSPDRGNGYG. The full-length CDR3 reads as CASSPDRGNGYGYTF.

In regard to this clone: The CDR3 end lies 3 residues beyond the end of the read and is filled in from the germline J gene. The rearrangement uses TRBV30 and TRBJ2-5, with D possibly being TRBD1 (6 bases). With 3 bases removed from V and 1 base from J, the gap between germline ends came to 9 bases. This CDR3 region has 13 residues. Germline V gives CDR1 GTSNPN, CDR2 SVGIG (reference sequence). CDR3 loop: CAWSGQIQETQYF. Partial CDR3 DNA: TGTGCCTGGAGCGGACAGATCCAAGAGACC.

Concerning this clone itself: The read stops 3 residues short of the end of the CDR3; the missing end is completed from the germline J gene. The J gene is TRBJ1-5, the V gene TRBV19; maybe TRBD1 (5 bases). Germline V gene lookup returns CDR1 LNHDA and CDR2 SQIVND (reference sequence). Trimming stripped 5 bases from V and 0 bases from J, with 14 bases between. CDR3 length equals 16 residues. CDR3 DNA, as far as it was read: TGTGCCAGTAGTCCGATCGACGGACATAGCAATCAGCCC. Its protein product is CASSPIDGHSNQP. The full CDR3 protein is CASSPIDGHSNQPQHF.

Turning to this clone: Coverage ceases 3 residues before the CDR3 finishes, and the germline J gene fills in the end. This chain links TRBV18 with TRBJ1-1, with 9 bases matching TRBD1. This CDR3 comprises 18 residues. The trim removed 1 base at V and 4 bases at J, leaving 13 bases unmatched. Looked up from germline, CDR1 is KGHSH and CDR2 is LQKENI. Incomplete CDR3 DNA: TGTGCCAGCTCACCACAGGAAAGGGACAGGGACGGGCGCACTGAA. This encodes CASSPQERDRDGRTE. The full CDR3 protein reads CASSPQERDRDGRTEAFF. Based on the CDR3 plus reference TRBV18 and TRBJ1-1, the full variable domain is NAGVMQNPRHLVRRRGQEARLRCSPMKGHSHVYWYRQLPEEGLKFMVYLQKENIIDESGMPKERFSAEFPKEGPSILRIQQVVRGDSAAYFCASSPQERDRDGRTEAFFGQGTRLTVV.

In regard to this clone: Sequencing ends 3 residues short of the CDR3 end; the germline J gene provides the rest. This chain joins TRBV5-1 and TRBJ1-2; D is perhaps TRBD1 (5 bases). The V end was cut by 4 bases, the J end by 0 bases, with 10 bases between. The CDR3 consists of 14 residues. Germline loops: CDR1 SGHRS, CDR2 YFSETQ. The CDR3 sequence is CASSPDTTNYGYTF. The CDR3 DNA, read in part, is TGCGCCAGCAGCCCGGACACAACTAACTATGGC.

About this clone itself: The CDR3 end falls 3 residues outside the read, so it is completed with the germline J gene. The chain links TRBV18 to TRBJ1-4; D ambiguous. Germline CDR1 and CDR2: KGHSH and LQKENI. Deletions cut 6 bases from V and 7 bases from J, with 15 bases between. The CDR3 is made up of 14 amino acids. CDR3 loop: CASSFGRSGEKLFF. Partial CDR3 DNA: TGTGCCAGCTCCTTTGGCAGGAGTGGTGAAAAA.

Regarding this clone: The CDR3 end lies 3 residues beyond the end of the read and is filled in from the germline J gene. The chain couples TRBV29-1 to TRBJ2-7; 8 nucleotides align to TRBD1. Losses at the gene ends were 4 bases for V and 3 bases for J; bases not matched to a gene: 29. Germline assignment: CDR1 SQVTM and CDR2 ANQGSEA. The CDR3 is 21 amino acids. The CDR3 sequence: CSVGGFIRGPGVLRFDYEQYF. The covered CDR3 bases are TGCAGCGTTGGGGGCTTTATCAGGGGGCCAGGGGTCCTTCGGTTCGACTACGAG.

Regarding this clone: The read falls 3 residues short of the CDR3 end, and the missing part is taken from the germline J gene. The rearrangement uses TRBV2 and TRBJ2-5; perhaps TRBD1 as D (6 bases). V was cut by 6 bases and J by 5 bases, with 13 bases left in between. There are 13 residues in the CDR3. Germline CDR1 and CDR2: SNHLY and FYNNEI. The part of the CDR3 DNA that was read is TGTGCCAGCAGCGGACAGCCAGGGGAGACC. As protein: CASSGQPGET. The CDR3, in full, reads CASSGQPGETQYF. Drawing the rest from reference TRBV2 and TRBJ2-5, the complete variable domain is EPEVTQTPSHQVTQMGQEVILRCVPISNHLYFYWYRQILGQKVEFLVSFYNNEISEKSEIFDDQFSVERPDGSNFTLKIRSTKLEDSAMYFCASSGQPGETQYFGPGTRLLVL.

Regarding this clone: The sequence runs out 3 residues before the end of the CDR3; the remainder is reconstructed from the germline J gene. The chain carries TRBV12-3 or TRBV12-4 and TRBJ1-6; perhaps TRBD1 as D (5 bases). The length of the CDR3 is 14 residues. The V gene lost 3 bases and the J gene lost 7 bases, with 10 bases spanning the gap. The CDR3 DNA, read in part, is TGTGCCAGCAGTTTTCAGGGTGGCAATTCACCC. Translation: CASSFQGGNSP. The full CDR3 is CASSFQGGNSPLHF.

Turning to this clone: The read gets to within 3 residues of the CDR3 end, and the germline J gene fills in the rest. V is TRBV4-1 and J is TRBJ1-2, with TRBD1 matching 12 bases. Germline V gene sequence: CDR1 MGHRA, CDR2 YSYEKL. CDR3 length equals 17 residues. The V gene end was trimmed by 0 bases and the J gene end by 4 bases; junction bases not matched to a gene: 6. The CDR3 bases that were read are TGCGCCAGCAGCCAAGAGGGACAGGGGGCGAGTAGCTATGGC. It translates to CASSQEGQGASSYG. The CDR3 reads in full as CASSQEGQGASSYGYTF.

About this clone: The DNA ends 3 residues before the CDR3 does, and the rest of the CDR3 is filled in from the germline J gene. The V and J genes are TRBV2 and TRBJ2-5; D remains unclear. This CDR3 has 13 amino acids. Trimming took off 2 bases at V and 2 bases at J, with 6 bases between the two ends. Germline CDR1 SNHLY, CDR2 FYNNEI. CDR3 sequence reads: CASSEYSQETQYF. The sequenced CDR3 bases are TGTGCCAGCAGTGAATATTCTCAAGAGACC.

Concerning this clone itself: The CDR3 extends 3 residues past the end of the read, so its final part is completed from the germline J gene. The J gene is TRBJ2-3, the V gene TRBV9; TRBD2 is a possible D gene (7 bases). This CDR3 has 15 amino acids. The V gene's germline CDR1 is SGDLS and CDR2 YYNGEE. Trimming took off 3 bases at V and 4 bases at J, with 15 bases between the two ends. CDR3 residues: CASSDRGAFPDTQYF. The sequenced part of the CDR3 DNA is TGTGCCAGCAGCGACCGGGGGGCCTTCCCAGATACG.

In regard to this clone: The missing CDR3 end, 3 residues past where the read stops, is filled in from the germline J gene. The chain employs TRBV6-2 or TRBV6-3 and TRBJ2-2; TRBD2 is a possible D gene (6 bases). Germline CDR1 MNHEY, CDR2 SVGEGT. The CDR3 spans 15 residues. The germline V and J ends were trimmed by 4 bases and 4 bases, with 13 bases remaining between them. The DNA read from the CDR3 is TGTGCCAGCAGTTGGGGGGATTGGGGCACCGGGGAG. Protein sequence: CASSWGDWGTGE. The CDR3 in full is CASSWGDWGTGELFF.